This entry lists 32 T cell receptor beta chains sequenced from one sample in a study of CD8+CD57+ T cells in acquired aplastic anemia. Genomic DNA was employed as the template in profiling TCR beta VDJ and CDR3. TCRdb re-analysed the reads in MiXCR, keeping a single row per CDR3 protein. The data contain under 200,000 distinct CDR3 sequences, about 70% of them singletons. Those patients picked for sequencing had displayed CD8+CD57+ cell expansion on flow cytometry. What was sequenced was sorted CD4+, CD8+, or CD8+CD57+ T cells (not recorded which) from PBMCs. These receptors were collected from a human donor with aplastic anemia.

This CDR3 is CSVRFGHEQYF. CDR3 coding DNA: TGCAGCGTCCGATTTGGCCACGAGCAGTACTTC. The chain links TRBV29-1 to TRBJ2-7; D unresolved. The length of the CDR3 is 11 residues. Trimming removed 6 bases from V and 5 bases from J, with 11 bases in between. In germline, CDR1 is SQVTM, CDR2 ANQGSEA.

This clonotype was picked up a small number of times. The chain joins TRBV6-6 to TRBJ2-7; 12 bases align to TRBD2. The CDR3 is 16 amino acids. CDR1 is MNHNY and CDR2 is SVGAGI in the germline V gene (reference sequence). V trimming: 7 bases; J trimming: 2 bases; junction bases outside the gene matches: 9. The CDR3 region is CASTLYGLAGPYEQYF. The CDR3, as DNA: TGTGCCAGCACCTTATACGGACTAGCGGGGCCCTACGAGCAGTACTTC.

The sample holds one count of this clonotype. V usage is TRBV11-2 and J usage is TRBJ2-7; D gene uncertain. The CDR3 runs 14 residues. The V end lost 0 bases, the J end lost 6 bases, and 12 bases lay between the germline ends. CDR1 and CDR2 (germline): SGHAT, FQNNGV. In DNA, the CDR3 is TGTGCCAGCAGCTTAGAACAAACCCTACGCGAGCAGTACTTC. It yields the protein CASSLEQTLREQYF.

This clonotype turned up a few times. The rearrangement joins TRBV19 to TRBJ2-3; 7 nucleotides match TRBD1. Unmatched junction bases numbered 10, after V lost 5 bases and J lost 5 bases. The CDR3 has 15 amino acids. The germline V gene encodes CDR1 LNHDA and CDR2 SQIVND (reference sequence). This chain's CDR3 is CASSYLQGKGDTQYF. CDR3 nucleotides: TGTGCCAGTAGTTACTTACAGGGGAAGGGAGATACGCAGTATTTT.

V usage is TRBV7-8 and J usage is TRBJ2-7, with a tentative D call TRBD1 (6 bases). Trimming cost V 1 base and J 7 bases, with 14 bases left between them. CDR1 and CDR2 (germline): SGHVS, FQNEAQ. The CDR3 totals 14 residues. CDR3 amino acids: CASSLDRVLFEQYF. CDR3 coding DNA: TGTGCCAGCAGCTTAGACAGGGTCCTCTTTGAGCAGTACTTC.

This CDR3 reads CSARQAFGYTF. The DNA for the CDR3 is TGCAGTGCCCGACAGGCTTTTGGCTACACCTTC. The rearrangement joins TRBV20-1 to TRBJ1-2; D is possibly TRBD1 (6 bases). V was trimmed by 6 bases and J by 7 bases, leaving 12 bases between them. This CDR3 is 11 amino acids long. Germline CDR1 is DFQATT and CDR2 is SNEGSKA (reference sequence).

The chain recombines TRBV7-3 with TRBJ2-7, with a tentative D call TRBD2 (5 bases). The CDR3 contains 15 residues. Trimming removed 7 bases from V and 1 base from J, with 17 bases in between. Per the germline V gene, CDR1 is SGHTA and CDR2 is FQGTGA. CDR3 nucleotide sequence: TGTGCCAGCACCGCAACTAGATGGCCTTCCTACGAGCAGTACTTC. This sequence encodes CASTATRWPSYEQYF. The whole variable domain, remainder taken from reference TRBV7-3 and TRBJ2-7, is GAGVSQTPSNKVTEKGKYVELRCDPISGHTALYWYRQSLGQGPEFLIYFQGTGAADDSGLPNDRFFAVRPEGSVSTLKIQRTERGDSAVYLCASTATRWPSYEQYFGPGTRLTVT.

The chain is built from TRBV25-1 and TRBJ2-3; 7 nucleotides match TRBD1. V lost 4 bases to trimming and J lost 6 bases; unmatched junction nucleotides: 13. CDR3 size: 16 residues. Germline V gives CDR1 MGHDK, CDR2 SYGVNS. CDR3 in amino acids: CASSGRGGRGSDTQYF. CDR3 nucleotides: TGTGCCAGCAGTGGAAGGGGTGGCAGGGGGTCGGATACGCAGTATTTT.

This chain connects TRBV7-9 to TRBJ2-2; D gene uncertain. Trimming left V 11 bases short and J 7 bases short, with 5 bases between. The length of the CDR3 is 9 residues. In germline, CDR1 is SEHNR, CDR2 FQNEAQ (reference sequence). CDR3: CAGDGELFF. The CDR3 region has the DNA TGTGCCGGGGACGGGGAGCTGTTTTTT.

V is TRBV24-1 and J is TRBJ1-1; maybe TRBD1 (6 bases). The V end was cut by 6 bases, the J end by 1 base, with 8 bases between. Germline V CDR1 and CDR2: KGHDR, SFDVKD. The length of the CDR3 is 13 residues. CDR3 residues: CATSSGENTEAFF. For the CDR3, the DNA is TGTGCCACCAGTTCAGGGGAGAACACTGAAGCTTTCTTT.

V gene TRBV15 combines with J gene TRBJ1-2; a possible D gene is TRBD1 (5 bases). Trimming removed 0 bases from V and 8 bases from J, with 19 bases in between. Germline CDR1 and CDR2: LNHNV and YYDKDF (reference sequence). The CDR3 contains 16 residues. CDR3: CATSRDLSRLTGGYTF. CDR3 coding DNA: TGTGCCACCAGCAGAGATCTCTCCAGACTAACAGGCGGCTACACCTTC.

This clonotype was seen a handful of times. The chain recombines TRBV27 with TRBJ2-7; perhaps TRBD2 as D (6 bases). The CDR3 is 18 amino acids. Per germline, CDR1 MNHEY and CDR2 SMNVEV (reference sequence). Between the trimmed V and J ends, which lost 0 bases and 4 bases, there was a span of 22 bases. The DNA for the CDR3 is TGTGCCAGCAGTTTATCGATAATGGAGGGCGCATGGGAATACGAGCAGTACTTC. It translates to CASSLSIMEGAWEYEQYF.

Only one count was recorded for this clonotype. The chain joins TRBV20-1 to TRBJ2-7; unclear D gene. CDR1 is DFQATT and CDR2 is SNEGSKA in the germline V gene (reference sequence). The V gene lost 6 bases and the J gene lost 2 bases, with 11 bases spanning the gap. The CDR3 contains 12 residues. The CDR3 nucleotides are TGCAGTGCAGAGGCTACTGCCTACGAGCAGTACTTC. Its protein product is CSAEATAYEQYF.

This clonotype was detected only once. DNA of the CDR3: TGTGCCAGCAGTGAAGCGGGGCTCTACGAGCAGTACTTC. It specifies CASSEAGLYEQYF. The chain couples TRBV25-1 to TRBJ2-7; TRBD2 might be the D (6 bases). Per the germline V gene, CDR1 is MGHDK and CDR2 is SYGVNS. V was pared by 2 bases and J by 3 bases, with 8 bases between. The CDR3 contains 13 residues.

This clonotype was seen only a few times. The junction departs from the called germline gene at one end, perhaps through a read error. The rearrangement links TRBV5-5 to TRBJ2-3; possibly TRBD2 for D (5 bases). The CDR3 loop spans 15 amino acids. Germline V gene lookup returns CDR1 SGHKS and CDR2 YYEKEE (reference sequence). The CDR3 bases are TGCGCCAGCAGCCCTTGGGCACGGGGTCCCGATACGCAGTATTTT. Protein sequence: CASSPWARGPDTQYF.

CDR3 protein: CSAPGSGHTEAFF. CDR3 nucleotide sequence: TGCAGTGCCCCAGGGTCGGGGCACACTGAAGCTTTCTTT. The chain has TRBV20-1 and TRBJ1-1; D may be TRBD1 (5 bases). V was pared by 6 bases and J by 3 bases, with 14 bases between. The CDR3 spans 13 residues. The germline CDR1 and CDR2 sequences are DFQATT and SNEGSKA (reference sequence).

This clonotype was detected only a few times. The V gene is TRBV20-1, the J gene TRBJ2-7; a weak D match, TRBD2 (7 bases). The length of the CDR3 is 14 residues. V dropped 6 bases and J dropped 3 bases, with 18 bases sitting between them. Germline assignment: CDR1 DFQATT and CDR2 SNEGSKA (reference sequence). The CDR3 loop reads CSAPREGGDYEQYF. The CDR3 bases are TGCAGTGCACCGAGGGAGGGGGGTGACTACGAGCAGTACTTC.

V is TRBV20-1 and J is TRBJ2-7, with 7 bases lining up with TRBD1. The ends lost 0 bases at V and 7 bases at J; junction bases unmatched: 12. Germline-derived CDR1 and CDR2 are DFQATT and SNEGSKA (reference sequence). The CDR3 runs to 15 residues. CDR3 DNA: TGCAGTGCTAGAGAGAGGGGGCAGGTAGGACCTGAGCAGTACTTC. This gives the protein CSARERGQVGPEQYF.

CDR3 loop: CATSRGGVEQYF. For the CDR3, the DNA is TGTGCCACCAGCAGAGGTGGGGTCGAGCAGTACTTC. The chain is built from TRBV15 and TRBJ2-7; D remains ambiguous. Trimming took off 1 base at V and 6 bases at J, with 7 bases between the two ends. The V gene's germline CDR1 is LNHNV and CDR2 YYDKDF (reference sequence). The CDR3 length is 12 residues.

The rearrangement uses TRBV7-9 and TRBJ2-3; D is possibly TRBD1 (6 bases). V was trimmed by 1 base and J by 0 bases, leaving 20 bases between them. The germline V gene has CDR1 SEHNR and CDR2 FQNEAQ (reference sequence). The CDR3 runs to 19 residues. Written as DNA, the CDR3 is TGTGCCAGCAGCTTAGATCGGCCGTGGCAGGGGATTAGCACAGATACGCAGTATTTT. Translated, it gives CASSLDRPWQGISTDTQYF. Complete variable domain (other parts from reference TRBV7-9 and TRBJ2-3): DTGVSQNPRHKITKRGQNVTFRCDPISEHNRLYWYRQTLGQGPEFLTYFQNEAQLEKSRLLSDRFSAERPKGSFSTLEIQRTEQGDSAMYLCASSLDRPWQGISTDTQYFGPGTRLTVL.

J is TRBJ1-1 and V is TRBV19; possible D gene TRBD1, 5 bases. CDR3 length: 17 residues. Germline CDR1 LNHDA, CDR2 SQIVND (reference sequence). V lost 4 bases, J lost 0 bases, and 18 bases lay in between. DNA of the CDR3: TGTGCCAGTAGTAGAGGTTTCGGGGGGTGGATGAACACTGAAGCTTTCTTT. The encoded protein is CASSRGFGGWMNTEAFF.

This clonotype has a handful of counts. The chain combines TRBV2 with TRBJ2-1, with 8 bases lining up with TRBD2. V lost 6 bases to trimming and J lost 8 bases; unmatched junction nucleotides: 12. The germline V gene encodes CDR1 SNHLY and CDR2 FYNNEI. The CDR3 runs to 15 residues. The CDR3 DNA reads TGTGCCAGCAGCCCGTTGCAAACGGGAGGGGATGAGCAGTTCTTC. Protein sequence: CASSPLQTGGDEQFF.

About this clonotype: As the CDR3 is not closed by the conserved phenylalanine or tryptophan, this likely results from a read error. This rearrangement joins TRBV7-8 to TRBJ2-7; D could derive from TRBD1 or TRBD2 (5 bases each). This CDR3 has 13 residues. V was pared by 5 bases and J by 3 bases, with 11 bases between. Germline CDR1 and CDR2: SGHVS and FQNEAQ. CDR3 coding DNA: TGTGCCAGCAGCCCCCGGGACGGCTACGAGCAGTACCTC. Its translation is CASSPRDGYEQYL.

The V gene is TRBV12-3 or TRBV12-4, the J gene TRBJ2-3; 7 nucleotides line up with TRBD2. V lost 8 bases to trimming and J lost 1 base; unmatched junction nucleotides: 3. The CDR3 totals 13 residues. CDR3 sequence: CASQGGRTDTQYF. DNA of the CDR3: TGTGCCAGCCAGGGAGGGCGCACAGATACGCAGTATTTT.

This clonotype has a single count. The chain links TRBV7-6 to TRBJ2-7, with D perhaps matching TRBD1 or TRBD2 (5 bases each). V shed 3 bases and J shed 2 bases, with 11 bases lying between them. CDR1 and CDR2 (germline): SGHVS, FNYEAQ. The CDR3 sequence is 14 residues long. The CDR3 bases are TGTGCCAGCAGCTTGGGGGACGGAACCTACGAGCAGTACTTC. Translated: CASSLGDGTYEQYF.

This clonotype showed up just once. CDR3 in DNA: TGCAGTGCTTTCACCCCCTATCGGGAGGGCCGGTTACGCGAGCAGTTCTTC. Amino acid sequence: CSAFTPYREGRLREQFF. The chain combines TRBV20-1 with TRBJ2-1; 8 bases fit TRBD2. Trimming removed 5 bases from V and 10 bases from J; junction bases left unmatched: 22. Germline V gives CDR1 DFQATT, CDR2 SNEGSKA (reference sequence). This CDR3 has 17 residues.

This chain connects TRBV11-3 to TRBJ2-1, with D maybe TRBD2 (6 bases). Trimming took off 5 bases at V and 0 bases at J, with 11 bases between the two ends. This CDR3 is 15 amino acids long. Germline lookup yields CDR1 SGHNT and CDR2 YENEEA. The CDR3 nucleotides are TGTGCCAGCAGCCGGGACTTCCTCTCCTACAATGAGCAGTTCTTC. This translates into CASSRDFLSYNEQFF.

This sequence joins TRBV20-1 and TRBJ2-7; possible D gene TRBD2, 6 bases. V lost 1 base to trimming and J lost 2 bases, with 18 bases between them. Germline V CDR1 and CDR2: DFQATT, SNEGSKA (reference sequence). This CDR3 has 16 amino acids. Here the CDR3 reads CSARGMTRGNPYEQYF. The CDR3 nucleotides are TGCAGTGCTAGAGGGATGACACGCGGGAACCCCTACGAGCAGTACTTC.

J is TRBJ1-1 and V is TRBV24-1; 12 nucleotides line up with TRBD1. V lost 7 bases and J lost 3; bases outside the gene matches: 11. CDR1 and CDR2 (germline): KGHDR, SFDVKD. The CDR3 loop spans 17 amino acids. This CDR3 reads CATRPGQGARGDTEAFF. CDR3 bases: TGTGCCACCAGGCCGGGACAGGGGGCGCGGGGGGACACTGAAGCTTTCTTT.

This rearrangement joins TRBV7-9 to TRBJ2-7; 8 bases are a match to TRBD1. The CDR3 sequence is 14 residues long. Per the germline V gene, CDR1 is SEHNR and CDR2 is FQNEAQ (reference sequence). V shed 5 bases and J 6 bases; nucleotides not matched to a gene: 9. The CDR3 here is CASSPRDRFSEQYF. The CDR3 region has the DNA TGTGCCAGCAGCCCCCGGGACAGGTTTTCCGAGCAGTACTTC. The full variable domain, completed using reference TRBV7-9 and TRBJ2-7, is DTGVSQNPRHKITKRGQNVTFRCDPISEHNRLYWYRQTLGQGPEFLTYFQNEAQLEKSRLLSDRFSAERPKGSFSTLEIQRTEQGDSAMYLCASSPRDRFSEQYFGPGTRLTVT.

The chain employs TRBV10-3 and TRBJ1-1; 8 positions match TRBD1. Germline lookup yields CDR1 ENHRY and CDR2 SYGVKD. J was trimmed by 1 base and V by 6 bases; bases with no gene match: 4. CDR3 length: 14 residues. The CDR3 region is CAISPDRGNTEAFF. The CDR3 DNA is TGTGCCATCAGCCCTGACAGGGGGAACACTGAAGCTTTCTTT.

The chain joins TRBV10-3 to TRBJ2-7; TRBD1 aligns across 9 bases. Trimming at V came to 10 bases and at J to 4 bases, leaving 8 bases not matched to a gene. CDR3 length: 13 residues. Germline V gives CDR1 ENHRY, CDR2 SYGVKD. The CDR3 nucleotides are TGTGCCACCCGGGACAGGGAGACATACGAGCAGTACTTC. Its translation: CATRDRETYEQYF.